A selection of T cell receptor beta chains follows, all from one sample in a study of T cell responses to AZD1222 COVID-19 vaccine. Measured with immunoSEQ multiplex PCR; TCRdb has only the in-frame clones, and not every one. The sample includes approximately 110,000 clones, 90% to 95% seen only once; the top ten take 2% to 2.5%. The sample consisted of peripheral blood, taken on day 0 of AZD1222 vaccination. These receptors all stem from an adult in good health. CDR3s include the opening cysteine and the closing phenylalanine or tryptophan. D genes are given only for firm matches. Clone size is stated in some rows and not others, as once, few, many or a class when expanded.

clone size: -
D gene: -
V gene: TRBV27
J gene: TRBJ1-2
CDR3 DNA: TGTGCCAGCAGTCTCAGGCAGGGTCGAGGCTACACCTTC
CDR3 protein: CASSLRQGRGYTF

clone size: -
D gene: TRBD1
V gene: TRBV2
J gene: TRBJ1-4
CDR3 DNA: TGTGCCAGCAGTCAGGACAGGGTTGAAAAACTGTTTTTT
CDR3 protein: CASSQDRVEKLFF

clone size: once
D gene: TRBD1
V gene: TRBV7-2
J gene: TRBJ2-3
CDR3 DNA: TGTGCCAGCAGCCGCCTTTCCGGACAGGGGTCTATCACAGATACGCAGTATTTT
CDR3 protein: CASSRLSGQGSITDTQYF

clone size: -
D gene: TRBD1
V gene: TRBV7-9
J gene: TRBJ1-2
CDR3 DNA: TGTGCCAGCAGCCGGCTAACGACAGGGTCGTCGGGCTACACCTTC
CDR3 protein: CASSRLTTGSSGYTF

clone size: once
D gene: TRBD1
V gene: TRBV6-6
J gene: TRBJ1-2
CDR3 DNA: TGTGCCAGCAGTTCGGACAGGGTTGGCTACACCTTC
CDR3 protein: CASSSDRVGYTF

clone size: once
D gene: TRBD1
V gene: TRBV5-8
J gene: TRBJ1-4
CDR3 DNA: TGTGCCAGCAGCACTACAGGGGGCGCGGGGGAAAAACTGTTTTTT
CDR3 protein: CASSTTGGAGEKLFF

clone size: -
D gene: TRBD1
V gene: TRBV6-5
J gene: TRBJ1-1
CDR3 DNA: TGTGCCAGCAGTCCCCGGACAGGAATGAACACTGAAGCTTTCTTT
CDR3 protein: CASSPRTGMNTEAFF

clone size: -
D gene: -
V gene: TRBV6-4
J gene: TRBJ1-2
CDR3 DNA: TGTGCCAGCAGTGACTCTACTTATGGCTATGGCTACACCTTC
CDR3 protein: CASSDSTYGYGYTF

clone size: -
D gene: TRBD1
V gene: TRBV2
J gene: TRBJ1-1
CDR3 DNA: TGTGCCAGCAGTCGGGACAGGGGGACGACTGAAGCTTTCTTT
CDR3 protein: CASSRDRGTTEAFF

clone size: -
D gene: -
V gene: TRBV6-6
J gene: TRBJ1-5
CDR3 DNA: TGTGCCAGCATTGCAGGGTCCGGTTGGCAGCCCCAGCATTTT
CDR3 protein: CASIAGSGWQPQHF

clone size: -
D gene: TRBD1
V gene: TRBV27
J gene: TRBJ1-2
CDR3 DNA: TGTGCCAGCACAGCGATCCCATCAGGGGGCTATGGCTACACCTTC
CDR3 protein: CASTAIPSGGYGYTF

clone size: -
D gene: -
V gene: TRBV19
J gene: TRBJ1-5
CDR3 DNA: TGTGCCAGTAGTATCTCGGCAGTTCAGCGGGATCAGCCCCAGCATTTT
CDR3 protein: CASSISAVQRDQPQHF

clone size: -
D gene: -
V gene: TRBV19
J gene: TRBJ1-6
CDR3 DNA: TGTGCCAGTAGTATCGGACGGAGAGATAATTCACCCCTCCACTTT
CDR3 protein: CASSIGRRDNSPLHF

clone size: -
D gene: -
V gene: TRBV5-6
J gene: TRBJ1-1
CDR3 DNA: TGTGCCAGCAGCTTGGCCGGCAGGGAGAACACTGAAGCTTTCTTT
CDR3 protein: CASSLAGRENTEAFF

clone size: once
D gene: -
V gene: TRBV5-4
J gene: TRBJ1-1
CDR3 DNA: TGTGCCAGCAGCCCGGGCTCCCGAGGGGAGACTGAAGCTTTCTTT
CDR3 protein: CASSPGSRGETEAFF

clone size: few
D gene: TRBD1
V gene: TRBV7-8
J gene: TRBJ2-3
CDR3 DNA: TGTGCCAGCAGCTTAGTTTCCGGGACAGGCCCCATCGCAGATACGCAGTATTTT
CDR3 protein: CASSLVSGTGPIADTQYF

clone size: few
D gene: -
V gene: TRBV5-4
J gene: TRBJ1-5
CDR3 DNA: TGTGCCAGCAGCTTGCCGAATCAGCCCCAGCATTTT
CDR3 protein: CASSLPNQPQHF

clone size: -
D gene: -
V gene: TRBV2
J gene: TRBJ1-5
CDR3 DNA: TGTGCCAGCAGTGAAATCGGCGGAGGCTGGCGGAACTATCAGCCCCAGCATTTT
CDR3 protein: CASSEIGGGWRNYQPQHF

clone size: -
D gene: -
V gene: TRBV7-2
J gene: TRBJ1-5
CDR3 DNA: TGTGCCAGCAGCTTCGCTGGGGGTCCAGGGACGTATCAGCCCCAGCATTTT
CDR3 protein: CASSFAGGPGTYQPQHF

clone size: -
D gene: TRBD2
V gene: TRBV10-1
J gene: TRBJ2-7
CDR3 DNA: TGCGCCAGCAGTGTACTAGCGGGGGACTACGAGCAGTACTTC
CDR3 protein: CASSVLAGDYEQYF

clone size: -
D gene: TRBD1
V gene: TRBV28
J gene: TRBJ1-2
CDR3 DNA: TGTGCCAGCAGAGCGGGACAGGGTTATGGCTACACCTTC
CDR3 protein: CASRAGQGYGYTF

clone size: -
D gene: -
V gene: TRBV5-1
J gene: TRBJ2-3
CDR3 DNA: TGCGCCAGCAGCTTGGAAGCCGGGAAGAGTACAGATACGCAGTATTTT
CDR3 protein: CASSLEAGKSTDTQYF

clone size: -
D gene: -
V gene: TRBV5-4
J gene: TRBJ2-7
CDR3 DNA: TGTGCCAGCAGCCGACTAACAGGGACCCACGAGCAGTACTTC
CDR3 protein: CASSRLTGTHEQYF

clone size: -
D gene: TRBD2
V gene: TRBV19
J gene: TRBJ2-7
CDR3 DNA: TGTGCCAGTAGTATCGGTAGCGGGATCTCCTACGAGCAGTACTTC
CDR3 protein: CASSIGSGISYEQYF

clone size: -
D gene: TRBD1
V gene: TRBV30
J gene: TRBJ1-6
CDR3 DNA: TGTGCCTGCTCGGGACAGGCTAATTCACCCCTCCACTTT
CDR3 protein: CACSGQANSPLHF

clone size: -
D gene: -
V gene: TRBV11-2
J gene: TRBJ2-1
CDR3 DNA: TGTGCCAGCAGCCTTCTTGGAGGGACTGAGACCCAGTTCTTC
CDR3 protein: CASSLLGGTETQFF

clone size: -
D gene: -
V gene: TRBV5-6
J gene: TRBJ2-5
CDR3 DNA: TGTGCCAGCAGCTTGGGCGGAGGCACCCAAGAGACCCAGTACTTC
CDR3 protein: CASSLGGGTQETQYF

clone size: -
D gene: -
V gene: TRBV19
J gene: TRBJ1-6
CDR3 DNA: TGTGCCAGTAGTATGCAGGAAACCTATAATTCACCCCTCCACTTT
CDR3 protein: CASSMQETYNSPLHF

clone size: -
D gene: -
V gene: TRBV7-9
J gene: TRBJ1-2
CDR3 DNA: TGTGCCAGCAGCTTTTCGGGGATGGTCGGGGGCTACACCTTC
CDR3 protein: CASSFSGMVGGYTF

clone size: -
D gene: -
V gene: TRBV18
J gene: TRBJ1-6
CDR3 DNA: TGTGCCAGCTCACCACCGGCCACAAGCTCCTATAATTCACCCCTCCACTTT
CDR3 protein: CASSPPATSSYNSPLHF

clone size: -
D gene: TRBD1
V gene: TRBV5-1
J gene: TRBJ1-6
CDR3 DNA: TGCGCCAGCAGCTTGGCCGGGTCGGGGACAGGTTATTCACCCCTCCACTTT
CDR3 protein: CASSLAGSGTGYSPLHF

clone size: -
D gene: TRBD1
V gene: TRBV6-5
J gene: TRBJ1-2
CDR3 DNA: TGTGCCAGCAGCACCGTCAGGGGGTTAGGGTATGGCTACACCTTC
CDR3 protein: CASSTVRGLGYGYTF